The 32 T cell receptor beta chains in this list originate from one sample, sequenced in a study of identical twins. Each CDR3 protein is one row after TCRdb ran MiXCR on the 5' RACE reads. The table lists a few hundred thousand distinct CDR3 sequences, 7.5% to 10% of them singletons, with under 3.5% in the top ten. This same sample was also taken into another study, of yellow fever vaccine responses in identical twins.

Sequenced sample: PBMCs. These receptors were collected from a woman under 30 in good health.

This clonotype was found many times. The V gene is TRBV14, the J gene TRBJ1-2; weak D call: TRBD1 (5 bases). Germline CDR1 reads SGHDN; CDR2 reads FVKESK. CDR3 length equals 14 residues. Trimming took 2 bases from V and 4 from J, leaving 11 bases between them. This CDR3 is CASSQLTGGYGYTF. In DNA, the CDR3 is TGTGCCAGCAGCCAACTGACTGGGGGCTATGGCTACACCTTC.

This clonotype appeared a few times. DNA for the CDR3: TGCGCCAGCAGCCAAGTAACTAGTTCGGAGACCCAGTACTTC. This codes for CASSQVTSSETQYF. The rearrangement joins TRBV4-3 to TRBJ2-5, with D possibly being TRBD2 (5 bases). The V and J ends lost 1 base and 5 bases respectively, with 11 bases between them. CDR1 and CDR2 (germline): LGHNA, YSLEER. There are 14 residues in the CDR3.

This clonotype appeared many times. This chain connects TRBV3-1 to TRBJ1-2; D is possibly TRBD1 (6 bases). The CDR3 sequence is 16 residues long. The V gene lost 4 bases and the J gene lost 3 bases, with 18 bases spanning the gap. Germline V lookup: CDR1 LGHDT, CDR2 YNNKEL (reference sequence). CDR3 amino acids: CASSRTTGIGDYGYTF. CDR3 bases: TGTGCCAGCAGCCGAACAACAGGGATAGGCGACTATGGCTACACCTTC.

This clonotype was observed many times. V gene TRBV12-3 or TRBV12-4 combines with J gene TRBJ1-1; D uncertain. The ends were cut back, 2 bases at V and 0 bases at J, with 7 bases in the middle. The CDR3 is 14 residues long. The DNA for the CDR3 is TGTGCCAGCAGTTTAACAGCGATGAACACTGAAGCTTTCTTT. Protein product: CASSLTAMNTEAFF.

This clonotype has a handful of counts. In DNA, the CDR3 is TGCAGTGCTAGGGGGGGGGCTAGCGGGAGGCCAGATACGCAGTATTTT. Its translation is CSARGGASGRPDTQYF. The genes are TRBV20-1 and TRBJ2-3, with TRBD2 matching 11 bases. Per the germline V gene, CDR1 is DFQATT and CDR2 is SNEGSKA (reference sequence). Losses at the gene ends were 3 bases for V and 4 bases for J; bases not matched to a gene: 9. The CDR3 is made up of 16 amino acids.

The CDR3 region is CSVQTGTGGAIAGELFF. The DNA of the CDR3 is TGCAGCGTACAGACCGGGACAGGGGGCGCGATTGCCGGGGAGCTGTTTTTT. The rearrangement links TRBV29-1 to TRBJ2-2; 12 bases are a match to TRBD1. Germline loops: CDR1 SQVTM, CDR2 ANQGSEA. With V trimmed by 6 bases and J by 6 bases, 14 bases remained unmatched. The CDR3 contains 17 residues.

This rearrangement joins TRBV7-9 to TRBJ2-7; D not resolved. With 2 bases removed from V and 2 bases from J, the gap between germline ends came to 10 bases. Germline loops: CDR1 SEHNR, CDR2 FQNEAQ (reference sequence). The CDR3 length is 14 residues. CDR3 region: CASSLTSNPYEQYF. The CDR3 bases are TGTGCCAGCAGCTTAACGTCGAACCCCTACGAGCAGTACTTC.

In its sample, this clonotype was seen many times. The CDR3 nucleotides read TGTGCCAGCAGTTTCAGCCAGGGAATCTATGGCTACACCTTC. As protein: CASSFSQGIYGYTF. The rearrangement joins TRBV27 to TRBJ1-2; D perhaps matches TRBD1 (5 bases). CDR1 is MNHEY and CDR2 is SMNVEV in the germline V gene (reference sequence). V shed 3 bases and J shed 4 bases, with 12 bases lying between them. This CDR3 is 14 amino acids long.

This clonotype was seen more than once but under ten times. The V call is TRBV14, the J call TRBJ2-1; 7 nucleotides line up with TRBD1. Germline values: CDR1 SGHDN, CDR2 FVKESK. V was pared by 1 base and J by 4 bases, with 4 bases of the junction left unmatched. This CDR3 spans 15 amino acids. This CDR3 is CASSQVLGQYNEQFF. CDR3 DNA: TGTGCCAGCAGCCAAGTGTTGGGACAGTACAATGAGCAGTTCTTC.

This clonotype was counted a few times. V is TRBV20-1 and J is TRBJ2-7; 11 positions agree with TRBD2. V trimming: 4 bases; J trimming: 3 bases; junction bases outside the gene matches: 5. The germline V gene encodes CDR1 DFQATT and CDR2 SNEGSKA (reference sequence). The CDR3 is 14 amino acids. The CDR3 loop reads CSANSGGGLYEQYF. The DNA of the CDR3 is TGCAGTGCTAATAGCGGGGGGGGTCTCTACGAGCAGTACTTC.

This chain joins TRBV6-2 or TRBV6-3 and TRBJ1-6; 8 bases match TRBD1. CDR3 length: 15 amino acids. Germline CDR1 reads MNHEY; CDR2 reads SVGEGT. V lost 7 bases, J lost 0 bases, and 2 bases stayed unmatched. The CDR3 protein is CASTGGGSYNSPLHF. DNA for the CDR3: TGTGCCAGCACAGGGGGCGGCTCCTATAATTCACCCCTCCACTTT.

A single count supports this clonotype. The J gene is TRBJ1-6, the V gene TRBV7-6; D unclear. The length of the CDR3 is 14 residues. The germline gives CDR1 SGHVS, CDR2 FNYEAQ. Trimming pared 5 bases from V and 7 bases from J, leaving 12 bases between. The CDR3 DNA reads TGTGCCAGCAGCACCAGAAAAACAAATTCACCCCTCCACTTT. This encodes CASSTRKTNSPLHF.

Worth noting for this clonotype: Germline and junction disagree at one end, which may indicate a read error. CDR3 residues: CASSSGTGAVEQDF. DNA for the CDR3: TGCGCCAGCAGCTCCGGGACAGGGGCGGTCGAGCAGGACTTC. The rearrangement links TRBV5-1 to TRBJ2-7; TRBD1 agrees at 10 bases. The CDR3 has 14 amino acids. The V gene's germline CDR1 is SGHRS and CDR2 YFSETQ. The full variable domain, with the rest looked up from reference TRBV5-1 and TRBJ2-7, is KAGVTQTPRYLIKTRGQQVTLSCSPISGHRSVSWYQQTPGQGLQFLFEYFSETQRNKGNFPGRFSGRQFSNSRSEMNVSTLELGDSALYLCASSSGTGAVEQDFGPGTRLTVT.

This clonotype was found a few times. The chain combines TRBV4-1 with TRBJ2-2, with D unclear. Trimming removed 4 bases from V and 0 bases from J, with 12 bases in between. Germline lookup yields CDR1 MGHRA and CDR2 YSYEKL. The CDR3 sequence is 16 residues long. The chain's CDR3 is CASSRAVASNTGELFF. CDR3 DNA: TGCGCCAGCAGCCGGGCGGTCGCTTCGAACACCGGGGAGCTGTTTTTT.

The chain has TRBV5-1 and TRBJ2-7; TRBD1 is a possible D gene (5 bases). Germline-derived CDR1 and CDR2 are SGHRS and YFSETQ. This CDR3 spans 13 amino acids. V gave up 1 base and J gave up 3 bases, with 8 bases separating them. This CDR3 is CASSLQGIYEQYF. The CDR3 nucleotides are TGCGCCAGCAGCTTGCAGGGTATCTACGAGCAGTACTTC.

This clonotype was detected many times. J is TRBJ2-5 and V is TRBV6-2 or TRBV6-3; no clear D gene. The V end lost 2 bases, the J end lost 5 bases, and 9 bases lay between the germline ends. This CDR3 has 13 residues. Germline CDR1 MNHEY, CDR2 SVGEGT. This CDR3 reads CASSYREWETQYF. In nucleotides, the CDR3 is TGTGCCAGCAGTTACAGAGAATGGGAGACCCAGTACTTC.

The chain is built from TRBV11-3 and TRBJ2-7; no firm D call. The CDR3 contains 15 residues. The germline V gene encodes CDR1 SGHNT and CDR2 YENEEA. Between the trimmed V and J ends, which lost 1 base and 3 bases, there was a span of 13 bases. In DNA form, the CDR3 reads TGTGCCAGCAGCTTAGGAGGCTCGCTCCTCTACGAGCAGTACTTC. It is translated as CASSLGGSLLYEQYF.

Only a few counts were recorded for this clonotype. The CDR3 nucleotides are TGTGCCAGCAGCATCGGACGGATGGTCTACGAGCAGTACTTC. Translation: CASSIGRMVYEQYF. V is TRBV7-2 and J is TRBJ2-7; no definite D call. This CDR3 has 14 residues. V lost 5 bases to trimming and J lost 3 bases, with 14 bases between them. Germline CDR1 is SGHTA and CDR2 is FQGNSA.

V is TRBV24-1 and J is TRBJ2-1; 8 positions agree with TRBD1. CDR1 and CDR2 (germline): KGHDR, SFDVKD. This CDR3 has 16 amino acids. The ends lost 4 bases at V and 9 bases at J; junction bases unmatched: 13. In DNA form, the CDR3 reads TGTGCCACCAGTGACACATCAGGGGGCGAATGGGGTGAGCAGTTCTTC. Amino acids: CATSDTSGGEWGEQFF.

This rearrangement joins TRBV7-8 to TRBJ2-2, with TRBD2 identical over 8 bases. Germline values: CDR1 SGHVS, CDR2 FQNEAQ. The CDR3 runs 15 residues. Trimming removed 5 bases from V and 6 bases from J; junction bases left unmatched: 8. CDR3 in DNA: TGTGCCAGCAGCGCCATCGGGGGGGCCGCCGGGGAGCTGTTTTTT. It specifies CASSAIGGAAGELFF.

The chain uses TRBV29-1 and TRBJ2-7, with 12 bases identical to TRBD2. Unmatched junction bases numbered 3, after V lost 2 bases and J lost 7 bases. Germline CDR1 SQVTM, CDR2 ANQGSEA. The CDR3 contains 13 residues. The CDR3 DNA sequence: TGCAGCGTTGAACGACTAGCGGGAGTGGAGCAGTACTTC. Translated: CSVERLAGVEQYF.

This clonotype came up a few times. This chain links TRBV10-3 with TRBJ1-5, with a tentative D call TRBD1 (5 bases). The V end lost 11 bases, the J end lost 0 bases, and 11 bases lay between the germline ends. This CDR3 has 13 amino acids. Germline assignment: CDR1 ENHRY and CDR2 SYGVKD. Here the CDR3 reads CAAQGYSNQPQHF. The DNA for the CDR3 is TGTGCCGCCCAGGGTTATAGCAATCAGCCCCAGCATTTT.

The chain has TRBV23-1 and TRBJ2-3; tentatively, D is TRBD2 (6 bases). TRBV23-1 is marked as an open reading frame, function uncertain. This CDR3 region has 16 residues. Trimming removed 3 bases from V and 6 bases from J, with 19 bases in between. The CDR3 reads CASSHSGTGLDDTQYF. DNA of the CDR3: TGCGCCAGCAGTCACTCCGGGACTGGACTCGACGATACGCAGTATTTT.

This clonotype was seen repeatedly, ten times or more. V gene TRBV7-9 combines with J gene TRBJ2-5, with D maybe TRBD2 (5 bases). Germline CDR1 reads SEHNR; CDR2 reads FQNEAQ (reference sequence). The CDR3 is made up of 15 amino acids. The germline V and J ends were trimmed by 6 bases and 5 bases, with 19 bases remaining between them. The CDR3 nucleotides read TGTGCCAGCAGTCCCGGGATAGCTTTTATGGAGACCCAGTACTTC. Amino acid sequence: CASSPGIAFMETQYF.

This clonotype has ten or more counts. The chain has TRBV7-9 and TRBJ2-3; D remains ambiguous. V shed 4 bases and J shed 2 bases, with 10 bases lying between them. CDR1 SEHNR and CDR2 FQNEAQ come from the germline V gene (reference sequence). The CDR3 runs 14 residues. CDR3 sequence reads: CASSYGGTTDTQYF. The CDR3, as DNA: TGTGCCAGCAGCTACGGTGGTACCACAGATACGCAGTATTTT.

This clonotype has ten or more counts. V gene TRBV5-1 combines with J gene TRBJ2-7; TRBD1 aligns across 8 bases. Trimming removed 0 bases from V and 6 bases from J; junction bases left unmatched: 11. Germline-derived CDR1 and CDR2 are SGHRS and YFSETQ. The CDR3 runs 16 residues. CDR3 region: CASSLELAGGVSEQYF. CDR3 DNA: TGCGCCAGCAGCTTGGAACTCGCAGGGGGCGTTTCCGAGCAGTACTTC.

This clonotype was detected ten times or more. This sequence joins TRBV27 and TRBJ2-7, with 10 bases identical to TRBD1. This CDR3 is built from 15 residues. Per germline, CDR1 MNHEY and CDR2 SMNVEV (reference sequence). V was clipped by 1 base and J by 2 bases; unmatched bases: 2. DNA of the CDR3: TGTGCCAGCAGTTTATGGGGACAGGGGCCCTACGAGCAGTACTTC. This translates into CASSLWGQGPYEQYF.

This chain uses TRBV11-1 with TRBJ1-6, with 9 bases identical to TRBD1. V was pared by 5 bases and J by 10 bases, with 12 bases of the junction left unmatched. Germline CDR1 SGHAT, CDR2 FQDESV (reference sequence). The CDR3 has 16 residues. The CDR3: CASSPRTGEVWSPLHF. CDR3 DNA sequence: TGTGCCAGCAGCCCTCGGACAGGGGAAGTTTGGTCACCCCTCCACTTT.

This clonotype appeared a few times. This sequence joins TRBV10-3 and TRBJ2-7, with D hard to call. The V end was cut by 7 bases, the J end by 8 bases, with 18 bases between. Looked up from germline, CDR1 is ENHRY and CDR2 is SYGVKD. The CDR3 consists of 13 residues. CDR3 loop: CAINADGTWQQYF. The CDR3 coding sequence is TGTGCCATCAATGCGGACGGTACGTGGCAGCAGTACTTC.

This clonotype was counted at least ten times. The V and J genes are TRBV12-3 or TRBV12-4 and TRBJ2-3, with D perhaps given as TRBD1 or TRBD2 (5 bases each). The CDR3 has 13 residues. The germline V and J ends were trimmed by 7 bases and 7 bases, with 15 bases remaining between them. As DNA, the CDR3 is TGTGCCAGCACCGGACTGGGGACGAATACGCAGTATTTT. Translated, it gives CASTGLGTNTQYF.

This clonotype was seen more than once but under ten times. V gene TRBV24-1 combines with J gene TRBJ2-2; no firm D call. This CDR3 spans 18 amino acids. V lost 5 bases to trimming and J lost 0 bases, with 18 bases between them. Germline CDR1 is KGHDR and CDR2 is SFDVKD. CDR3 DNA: TGTGCCACCAGTGCCATTCCCCCGGCAGGTGCGAACACCGGGGAGCTGTTTTTT. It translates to CATSAIPPAGANTGELFF.

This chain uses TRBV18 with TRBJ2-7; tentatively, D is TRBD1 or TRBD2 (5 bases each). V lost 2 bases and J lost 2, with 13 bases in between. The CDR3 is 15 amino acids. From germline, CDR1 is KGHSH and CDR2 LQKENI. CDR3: CASSPWDVLTYEQYF. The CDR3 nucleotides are TGTGCCAGCTCACCATGGGACGTTCTTACCTACGAGCAGTACTTC.